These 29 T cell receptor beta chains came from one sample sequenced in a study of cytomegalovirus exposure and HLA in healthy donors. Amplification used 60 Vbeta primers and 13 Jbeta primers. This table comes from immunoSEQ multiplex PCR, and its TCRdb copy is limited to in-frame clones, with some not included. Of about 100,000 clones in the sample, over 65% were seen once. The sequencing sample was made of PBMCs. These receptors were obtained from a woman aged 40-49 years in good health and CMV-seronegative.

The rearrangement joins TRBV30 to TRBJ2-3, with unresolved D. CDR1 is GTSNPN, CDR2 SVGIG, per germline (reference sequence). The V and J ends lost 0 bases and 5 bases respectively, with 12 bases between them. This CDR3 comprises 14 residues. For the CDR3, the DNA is TGTGCCTGGAGTGTACGGCCCAGAGGAGATACGCAGTATTTT. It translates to CAWSVRPRGDTQYF.

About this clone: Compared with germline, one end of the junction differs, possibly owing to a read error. In nucleotides, the CDR3 is TGTTCCAGCAGCTTAGGGGCGAACACTGAAGCTTTCTTT. As protein: CSSSLGANTEAFF. The V gene is TRBV7-9, the J gene TRBJ1-1; weak D call: TRBD1 (5 bases). The CDR3 has 13 residues. CDR1 is SEHNR, CDR2 FQNEAQ, per germline (reference sequence).

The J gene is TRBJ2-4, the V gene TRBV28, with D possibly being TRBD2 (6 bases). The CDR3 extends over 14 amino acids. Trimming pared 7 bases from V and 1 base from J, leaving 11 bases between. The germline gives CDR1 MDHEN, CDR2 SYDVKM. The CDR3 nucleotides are TGTGCCAGCAATCGCGGGATGGCCAAAAACATTCAGTACTTC. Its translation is CASNRGMAKNIQYF.

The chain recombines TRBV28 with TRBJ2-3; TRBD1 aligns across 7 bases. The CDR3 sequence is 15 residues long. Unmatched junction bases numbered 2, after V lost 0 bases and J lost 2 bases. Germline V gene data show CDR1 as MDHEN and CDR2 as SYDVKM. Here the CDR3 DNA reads TGTGCCAGCAGTTTATGGGGACAGTCCACAGATACGCAGTATTTT. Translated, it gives CASSLWGQSTDTQYF.

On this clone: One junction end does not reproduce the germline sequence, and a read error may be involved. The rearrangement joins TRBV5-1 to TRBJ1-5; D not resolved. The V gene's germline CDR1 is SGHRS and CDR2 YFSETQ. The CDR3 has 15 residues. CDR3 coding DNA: TGCGCCAGCAGCGTGGTGGGAGGTAGCGATCAGCCCCAGCATTTT. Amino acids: CASSVVGGSDQPQHF.

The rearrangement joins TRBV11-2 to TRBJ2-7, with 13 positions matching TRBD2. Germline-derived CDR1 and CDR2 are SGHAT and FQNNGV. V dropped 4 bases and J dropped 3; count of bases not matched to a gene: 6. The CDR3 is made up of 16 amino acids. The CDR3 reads CASSSGLAGVLYEQYF. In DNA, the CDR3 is TGTGCCAGCAGCTCCGGACTAGCGGGAGTCCTCTACGAGCAGTACTTC.

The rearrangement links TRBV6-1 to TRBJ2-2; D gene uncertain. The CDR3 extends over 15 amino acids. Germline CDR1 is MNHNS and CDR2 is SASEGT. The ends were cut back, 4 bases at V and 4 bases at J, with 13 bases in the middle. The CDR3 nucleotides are TGTGCCAGCAGTGGTGAGAGGCCCTCCACCGGGGAGCTGTTTTTT. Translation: CASSGERPSTGELFF.

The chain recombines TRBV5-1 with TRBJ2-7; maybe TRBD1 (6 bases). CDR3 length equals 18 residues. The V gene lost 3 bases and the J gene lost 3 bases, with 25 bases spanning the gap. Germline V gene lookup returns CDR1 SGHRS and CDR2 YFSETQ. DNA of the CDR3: TGCGCCAGCAGCTCCGAGGTACAGGGAATGAGGCCACGCTACGAGCAGTACTTC. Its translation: CASSSEVQGMRPRYEQYF.

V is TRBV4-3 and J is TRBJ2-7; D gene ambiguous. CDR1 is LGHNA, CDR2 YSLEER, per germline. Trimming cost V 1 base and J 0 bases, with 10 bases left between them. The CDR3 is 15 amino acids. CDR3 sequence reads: CASSQGRTASYEQYF. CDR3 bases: TGCGCCAGCAGCCAAGGCAGAACAGCCTCCTACGAGCAGTACTTC.

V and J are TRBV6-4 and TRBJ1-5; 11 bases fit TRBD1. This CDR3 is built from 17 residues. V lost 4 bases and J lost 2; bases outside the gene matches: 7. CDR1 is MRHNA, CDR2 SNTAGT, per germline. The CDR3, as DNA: TGTGCCAGCAGTGTATACCTGGGACAGGGGGGCAATCAGCCCCAGCATTTT. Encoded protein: CASSVYLGQGGNQPQHF.

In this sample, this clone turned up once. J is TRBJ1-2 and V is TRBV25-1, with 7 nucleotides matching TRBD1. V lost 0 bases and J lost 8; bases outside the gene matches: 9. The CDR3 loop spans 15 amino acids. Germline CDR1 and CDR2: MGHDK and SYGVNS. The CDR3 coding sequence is TGTGCCAGCAGTGAATATATAACAGGGGATGGAGGCTACACCTTC. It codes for CASSEYITGDGGYTF.

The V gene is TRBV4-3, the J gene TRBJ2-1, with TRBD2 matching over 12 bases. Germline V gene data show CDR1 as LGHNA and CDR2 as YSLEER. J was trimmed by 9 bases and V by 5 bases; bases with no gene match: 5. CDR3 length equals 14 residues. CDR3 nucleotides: TGCGCCAGCAGCTCAGGACTAGCGGGAATTGAGCAGTTCTTC. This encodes CASSSGLAGIEQFF.

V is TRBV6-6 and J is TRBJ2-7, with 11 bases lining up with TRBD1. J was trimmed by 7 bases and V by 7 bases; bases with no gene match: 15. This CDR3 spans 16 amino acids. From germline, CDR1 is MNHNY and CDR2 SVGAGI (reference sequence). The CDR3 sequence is CASTGNRGQGAREQYF. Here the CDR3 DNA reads TGTGCCAGCACCGGGAATCGAGGACAGGGGGCGCGAGAGCAGTACTTC.

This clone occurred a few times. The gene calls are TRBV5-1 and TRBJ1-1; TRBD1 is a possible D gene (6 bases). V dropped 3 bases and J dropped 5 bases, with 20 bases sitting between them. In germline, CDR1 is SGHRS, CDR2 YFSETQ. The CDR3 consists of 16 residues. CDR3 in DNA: TGCGCCAGCAGCTCCCCTCAGGGGTCTTTAGAAACTGAAGCTTTCTTT. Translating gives CASSSPQGSLETEAFF.

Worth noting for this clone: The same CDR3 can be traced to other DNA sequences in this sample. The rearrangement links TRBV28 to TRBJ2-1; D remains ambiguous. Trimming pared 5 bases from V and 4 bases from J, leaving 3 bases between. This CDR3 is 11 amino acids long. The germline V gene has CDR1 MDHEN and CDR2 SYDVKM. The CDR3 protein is CASSPYNEQFF. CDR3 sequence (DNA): TGTGCCAGCAGTCCATACAATGAGCAGTTCTTC. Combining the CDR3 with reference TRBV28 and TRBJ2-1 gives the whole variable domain DVKVTQSSRYLVKRTGEKVFLECVQDMDHENMFWYRQDPGLGLRLIYFSYDVKMKEKGDIPEGYSVSREKKERFSLILESASTNQTSMYLCASSPYNEQFFGPGTRLTVL.

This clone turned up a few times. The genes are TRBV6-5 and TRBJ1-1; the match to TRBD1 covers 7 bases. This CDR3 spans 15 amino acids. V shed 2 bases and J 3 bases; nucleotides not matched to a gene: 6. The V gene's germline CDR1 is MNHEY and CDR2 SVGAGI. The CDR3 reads CASSYADRRYTEAFF. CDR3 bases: TGTGCCAGCAGTTACGCGGACAGGAGGTACACTGAAGCTTTCTTT.

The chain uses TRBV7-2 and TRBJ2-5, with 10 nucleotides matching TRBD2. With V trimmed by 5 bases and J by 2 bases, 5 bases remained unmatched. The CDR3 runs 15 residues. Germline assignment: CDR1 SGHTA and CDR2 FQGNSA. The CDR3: CASSPSGGTQETQYF. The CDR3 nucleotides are TGTGCCAGCAGCCCTAGCGGGGGAACTCAAGAGACCCAGTACTTC.

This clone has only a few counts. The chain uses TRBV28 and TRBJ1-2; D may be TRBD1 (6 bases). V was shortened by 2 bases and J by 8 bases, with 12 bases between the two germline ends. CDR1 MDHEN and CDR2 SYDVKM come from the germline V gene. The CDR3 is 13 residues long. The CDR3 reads CASSLAGGQGYTF. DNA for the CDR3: TGTGCCAGCAGTTTAGCGGGGGGCCAAGGCTACACCTTC.

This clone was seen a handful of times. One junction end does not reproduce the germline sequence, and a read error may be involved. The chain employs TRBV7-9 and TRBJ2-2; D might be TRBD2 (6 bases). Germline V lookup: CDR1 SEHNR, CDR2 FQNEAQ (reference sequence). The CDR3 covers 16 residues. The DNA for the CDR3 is TGTTCCAGCAGCTTTGTCCCGGGACTCGACACCGGGGAGCTGTTTTTT. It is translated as CSSSFVPGLDTGELFF.

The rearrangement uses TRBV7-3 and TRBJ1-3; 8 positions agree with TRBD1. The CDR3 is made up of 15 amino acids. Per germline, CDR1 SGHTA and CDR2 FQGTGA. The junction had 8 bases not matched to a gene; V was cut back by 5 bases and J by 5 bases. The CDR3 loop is CASSTDRGTRNTIYF. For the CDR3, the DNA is TGTGCCAGCAGCACAGACAGGGGAACCAGAAACACCATATATTTT.

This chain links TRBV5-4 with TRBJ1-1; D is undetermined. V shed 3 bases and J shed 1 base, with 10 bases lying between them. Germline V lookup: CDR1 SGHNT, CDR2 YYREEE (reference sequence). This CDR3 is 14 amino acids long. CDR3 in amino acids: CASSSEIGNTEAFF. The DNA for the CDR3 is TGTGCCAGCAGCTCGGAGATAGGGAACACTGAAGCTTTCTTT. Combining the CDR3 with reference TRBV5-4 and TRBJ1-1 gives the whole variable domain ETGVTQSPTHLIKTRGQQVTLRCSSQSGHNTVSWYQQALGQGPQFIFQYYREEENGRGNFPPRFSGLQFPNYSSELNVNALELDDSALYLCASSSEIGNTEAFFGQGTRLTVV.

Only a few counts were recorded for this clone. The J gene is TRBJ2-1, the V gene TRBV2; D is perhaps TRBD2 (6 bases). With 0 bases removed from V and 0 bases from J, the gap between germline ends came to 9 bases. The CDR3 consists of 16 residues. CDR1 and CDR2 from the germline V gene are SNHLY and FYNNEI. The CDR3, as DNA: TGTGCCAGCAGTGAAGCGACGGGAGCCTCCTACAATGAGCAGTTCTTC. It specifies CASSEATGASYNEQFF.

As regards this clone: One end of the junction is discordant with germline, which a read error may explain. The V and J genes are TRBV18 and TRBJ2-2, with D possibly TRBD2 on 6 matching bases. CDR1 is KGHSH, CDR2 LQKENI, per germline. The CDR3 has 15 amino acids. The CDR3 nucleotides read TGTGCCAGCTCACCGCTATTAGGGAGCACCGGGGGGCTGTTTTTT. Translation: CASSPLLGSTGGLFF.

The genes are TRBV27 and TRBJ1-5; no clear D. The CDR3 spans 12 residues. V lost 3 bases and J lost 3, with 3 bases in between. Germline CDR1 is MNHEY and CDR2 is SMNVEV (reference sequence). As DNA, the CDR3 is TGTGCCAGCAGTTTTAACAATCAGCCCCAGCATTTT. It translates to CASSFNNQPQHF.

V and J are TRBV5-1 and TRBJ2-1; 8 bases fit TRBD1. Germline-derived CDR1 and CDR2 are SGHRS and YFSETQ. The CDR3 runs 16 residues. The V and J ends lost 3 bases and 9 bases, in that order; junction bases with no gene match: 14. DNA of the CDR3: TGCGCCAGCAGCTGGTATGGGACAGGAGGTCGGGGTGAGCAGTTCTTC. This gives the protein CASSWYGTGGRGEQFF.

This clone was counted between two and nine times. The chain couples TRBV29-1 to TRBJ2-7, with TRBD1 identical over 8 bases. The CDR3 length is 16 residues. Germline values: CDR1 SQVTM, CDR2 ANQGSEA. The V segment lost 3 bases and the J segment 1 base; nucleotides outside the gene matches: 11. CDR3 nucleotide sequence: TGCAGCGTTGAGGGGGAAGGGACAGGCGAATCCTACGAGCAGTACTTC. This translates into CSVEGEGTGESYEQYF.

This CDR3 is CASSQGGQGAYEQYF. Here the CDR3 DNA reads TGCGCCAGCAGCCAAGGGGGACAGGGGGCCTACGAGCAGTACTTC. The V gene is TRBV4-3, the J gene TRBJ2-7, with 11 bases that match TRBD1. The CDR3 is 15 amino acids. Germline lookup yields CDR1 LGHNA and CDR2 YSLEER. V lost 1 base to trimming and J lost 2 bases; unmatched junction nucleotides: 1.

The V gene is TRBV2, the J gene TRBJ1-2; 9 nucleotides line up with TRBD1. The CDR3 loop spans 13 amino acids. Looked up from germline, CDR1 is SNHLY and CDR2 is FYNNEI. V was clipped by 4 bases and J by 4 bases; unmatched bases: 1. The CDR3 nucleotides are TGTGCCAGCAGTGGACAGGGGGTCTATGGCTACACCTTC. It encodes CASSGQGVYGYTF.

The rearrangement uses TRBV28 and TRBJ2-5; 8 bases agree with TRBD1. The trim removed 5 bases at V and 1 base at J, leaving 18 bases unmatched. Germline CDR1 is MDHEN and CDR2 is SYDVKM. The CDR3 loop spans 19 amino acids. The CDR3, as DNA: TGTGCCAGCAGTCCTGACAGGGGCCTATTGGGCTTCTCCCAAGAGACCCAGTACTTC. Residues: CASSPDRGLLGFSQETQYF.